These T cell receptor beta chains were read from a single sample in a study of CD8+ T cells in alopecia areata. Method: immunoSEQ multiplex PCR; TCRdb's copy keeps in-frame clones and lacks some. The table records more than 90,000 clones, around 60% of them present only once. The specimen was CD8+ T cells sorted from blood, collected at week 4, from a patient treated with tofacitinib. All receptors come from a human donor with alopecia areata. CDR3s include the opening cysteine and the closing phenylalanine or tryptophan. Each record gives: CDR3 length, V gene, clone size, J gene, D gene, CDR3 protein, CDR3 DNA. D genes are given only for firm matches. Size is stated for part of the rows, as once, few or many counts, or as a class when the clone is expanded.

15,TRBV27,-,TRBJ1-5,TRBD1,CASSFAAGGHQPQHF,TGTGCCAGCAGTTTCGCCGCAGGGGGCCATCAGCCCCAGCATTTT
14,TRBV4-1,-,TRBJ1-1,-,CASSQGAGHTEAFF,TGCGCCAGCAGCCAAGGAGCGGGACACACTGAAGCTTTCTTT
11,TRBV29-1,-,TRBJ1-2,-,CSVERIYGYTF,TGCAGCGTTGAACGGATTTATGGCTACACCTTC
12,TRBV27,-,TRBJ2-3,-,CASSLIGDTQYF,TGTGCCAGCAGTTTAATAGGAGATACGCAGTATTTT
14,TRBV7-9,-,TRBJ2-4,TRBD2,CASSAAGTINIQYF,TGTGCCAGCAGCGCCGCCGGGACTATAAACATTCAGTACTTC
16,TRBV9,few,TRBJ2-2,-,CASSVGRRTNTGELFF,TGTGCCAGCAGCGTAGGCCGAAGGACTAACACCGGGGAGCTGTTTTTT
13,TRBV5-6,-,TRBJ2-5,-,CASSGRGEETQYF,TGTGCCAGCAGCGGGCGGGGCGAAGAGACCCAGTACTTC
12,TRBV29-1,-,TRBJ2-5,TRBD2,CSVPGGGETQYF,TGCAGTGTGCCCGGGGGGGGTGAGACCCAGTACTTC
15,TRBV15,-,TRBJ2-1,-,CATSRDSSPTNEQFF,TGTGCCACCAGCCGAGACAGTAGTCCCACCAATGAGCAGTTCTTC
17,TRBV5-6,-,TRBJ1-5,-,CASSSGPEYKSRQPQHF,TGTGCCAGCAGCTCGGGCCCAGAGTACAAATCAAGGCAGCCCCAGCATTTT
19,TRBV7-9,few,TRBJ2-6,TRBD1,CASSLKQGEHKTGANVLTF,TGTGCCAGCAGCCTAAAACAGGGGGAGCATAAGACTGGGGCCAACGTCCTGACTTTC
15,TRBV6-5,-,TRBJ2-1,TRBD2,CASSSSGRGHNEQFF,TGTGCCAGCAGTTCTAGCGGGAGAGGTCACAATGAGCAGTTCTTC
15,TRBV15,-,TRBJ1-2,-,CATSRERTDSYGYTF,TGTGCCACCAGCAGAGAAAGGACAGATTCCTATGGCTACACCTTC
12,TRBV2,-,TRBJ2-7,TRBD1,CASGTGSYEQYF,TGTGCCAGCGGGACAGGTTCCTACGAGCAGTACTTC
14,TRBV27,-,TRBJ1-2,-,CASSLGAAGHGYTF,TGTGCCAGCAGTTTAGGGGCCGCGGGGCATGGCTACACCTTC
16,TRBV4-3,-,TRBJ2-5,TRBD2,CASSQDRGTSVETQYF,TGCGCCAGCAGCCAAGATAGAGGGACTAGCGTCGAGACCCAGTACTTC
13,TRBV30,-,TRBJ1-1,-,CAWSRGMNTEAFF,TGTGCCTGGAGTCGGGGCATGAACACTGAAGCTTTCTTT
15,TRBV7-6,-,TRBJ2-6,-,CASSVADSGANVLTF,TGTGCCAGCAGTGTGGCGGACTCTGGGGCCAACGTCCTGACTTTC
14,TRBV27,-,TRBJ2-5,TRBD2,CASSPGTSGETQYF,TGTGCCAGCAGTCCGGGGACTAGTGGGGAGACCCAGTACTTC
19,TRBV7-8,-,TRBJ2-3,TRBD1,CASSNVPGQGAQGTDTQYF,TGTGCCAGCAGCAACGTACCGGGACAGGGGGCTCAGGGCACAGATACGCAGTATTTT
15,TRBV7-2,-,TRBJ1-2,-,CASSPGPATPYGYTF,TGTGCCAGCAGCCCGGGACCCGCTACTCCCTATGGCTACACCTTC
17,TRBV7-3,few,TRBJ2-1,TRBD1,CASSFGPTGMGYNEQFF,TGTGCCAGCAGCTTCGGCCCGACAGGGATGGGCTACAATGAGCAGTTCTTC
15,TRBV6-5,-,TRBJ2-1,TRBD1,CASSFGTGTYNEQFF,TGTGCCAGCAGTTTTGGGACAGGGACCTACAATGAGCAGTTCTTC
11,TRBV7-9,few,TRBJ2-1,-,CASSLGNEQFF,TGTGCCAGCAGCTTGGGGAATGAGCAGTTCTTC
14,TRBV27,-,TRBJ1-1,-,CASRIQGLHTEAFF,TGTGCCAGCAGGATTCAGGGGTTGCACACTGAAGCTTTCTTT
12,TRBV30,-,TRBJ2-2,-,CAWNGNTGELFF,TGTGCCTGGAACGGGAACACCGGGGAGCTGTTTTTT
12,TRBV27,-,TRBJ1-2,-,CGAWVPNYGYTF,TGTGGCGCGTGGGTCCCGAACTATGGCTACACCTTC
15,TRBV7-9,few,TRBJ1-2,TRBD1,CASTPAGQGAGGYTF,TGTGCCAGCACCCCCGCCGGGCAGGGGGCAGGTGGCTACACCTTC
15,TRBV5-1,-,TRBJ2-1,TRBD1,CASSLPRTGNNEQFF,TGCGCCAGCAGCTTACCAAGGACAGGCAACAATGAGCAGTTCTTC